The text below deals with one T cell receptor (beta chain). The data originate from a study of blood T cell repertoires in COVID-19. At the level of the study: PBMCs, B-cell-depleted T cells, or T cells provided the cDNA or gDNA that made up the material.

The repertoire was sequenced with immunoSEQ multiplex PCR; TCRdb's copy has only in-frame clones and lacks some. The sample comprises around 240,000 clones, roughly 88% of which are singletons, and approximately 2% rests with the top ten. Per germline, CDR1 MRHNA and CDR2 SNTAGT. This CDR3 has 16 residues. Trimming took 5 bases from V and 8 from J; bases not matched to a gene: 13. Across 24 US areas, participants ranged in age from about 18 to 89 years. Grouping used clinical history reported by participants in a survey and questionnaire. V gene TRBV6-4 combines with J gene TRBJ2-1; 9 positions agree with TRBD2. Source material: PBMCs or T cells enriched from blood (not recorded which). This clonotype was obtained from a woman aged 50 to 60 who had recovered from COVID-19. In DNA, the CDR3 is TGTGCCAGCAGTCCCACCCCCGGGACTAGCTTCGATGAGCAGTTCTTC. Amino acid sequence: CASSPTPGTSFDEQFF.